A single sample gave rise to the 31 T cell receptor beta chains below, sequenced in a study of blood T cell repertoires in COVID-19. Some clones are missing from TCRdb's copy, which holds only in-frame ones; the method was immunoSEQ multiplex PCR. Of a few hundred thousand clones listed, roughly nine tenths are singletons. Sequencing input: PBMCs or T cells enriched from blood (not recorded which). Receptors were obtained from a man younger than 40 who had recovered from COVID-19.

The rearrangement links TRBV27 to TRBJ1-6; TRBD1 is a possible D gene (5 bases). Germline assignment: CDR1 MNHEY and CDR2 SMNVEV (reference sequence). With 8 bases removed from V and 11 bases from J, the gap between germline ends came to 22 bases. CDR3 size: 15 residues. CDR3 nucleotides: TGTGCCAGCGGGATTACAGGAGATTTTTTAGCACCCCTCCACTTT. Residues: CASGITGDFLAPLHF.

The CDR3 DNA sequence: TGTGCCAGCAGCGGCAATCCGCGGGGGGAAAATCTCTACGAGCAGTACTTC. This codes for CASSGNPRGENLYEQYF. The chain couples TRBV9 to TRBJ2-7; 8 positions match TRBD2. The germline gives CDR1 SGDLS, CDR2 YYNGEE. The CDR3 sequence is 17 residues long. J lost 3 bases, V lost 3 bases, and 14 bases had no gene match.

The rearrangement links TRBV7-6 to TRBJ2-3; TRBD2 aligns across 11 bases. V gave up 5 bases and J gave up 0 bases; unmatched junction bases: 1. The CDR3 has 15 residues. From germline, CDR1 is SGHVS and CDR2 FNYEAQ. The CDR3 spells CASSRLAGSTDTQYF. CDR3 bases: TGTGCCAGCAGCAGACTAGCGGGGAGCACAGATACGCAGTATTTT.

The chain links TRBV10-3 to TRBJ1-6; D is ambiguous. V gave up 6 bases and J gave up 8 bases, with 11 bases separating them. There are 13 residues in the CDR3. Per the germline V gene, CDR1 is ENHRY and CDR2 is SYGVKD. For the CDR3, the DNA is TGTGCCATCAGGTCGGCTCAGGATTCACCCCTCCACTTT. It specifies CAIRSAQDSPLHF.

The rearrangement uses TRBV3-1 (or the pseudogene TRBV3-2) and TRBJ1-3, with no clear D. The CDR3 spans 16 residues. Germline V gene data show CDR1 as LGHDT and CDR2 as YNNKEL (reference sequence). With 0 bases removed from V and 4 bases from J, the gap between germline ends came to 13 bases. The CDR3 bases are TGTGCCAGCAGCCAAGATCTTGTAGTGTTGGGAAACACCATATATTTT. This translates into CASSQDLVVLGNTIYF.

V gene TRBV27 combines with J gene TRBJ1-6; 8 bases match TRBD1. CDR1 is MNHEY and CDR2 is SMNVEV in the germline V gene (reference sequence). The trim removed 6 bases at V and 5 bases at J, leaving 9 bases unmatched. The CDR3 runs to 16 residues. The CDR3 DNA reads TGTGCCAGCAGCACCGGGACAGGAGGAAATAATTCACCCCTCCACTTT. Encoded protein: CASSTGTGGNNSPLHF.

This sequence joins TRBV29-1 and TRBJ1-1; D is undetermined. The ends were cut back, 5 bases at V and 2 bases at J, with 15 bases in the middle. The germline CDR1 and CDR2 sequences are SQVTM and ANQGSEA. The CDR3 has 14 residues. The CDR3 DNA follows: TGCAGCGTTTGGACTAATCTGCGTAACACTGAAGCTTTCTTT. The encoded protein is CSVWTNLRNTEAFF.

The chain joins TRBV3-1 (or the pseudogene TRBV3-2) to TRBJ2-7; 9 nucleotides agree with TRBD1. Germline CDR1 is LGHDT and CDR2 is YNNKEL (reference sequence). The CDR3 length is 15 residues. V lost 0 bases to trimming and J lost 6 bases; unmatched junction nucleotides: 6. CDR3 bases: TGTGCCAGCAGCCAAGAAGGGACAGGGATCACCGAGCAGTACTTC. Its translation: CASSQEGTGITEQYF.

V gene TRBV28 combines with J gene TRBJ1-4, with 7 bases fitting TRBD1. Per the germline V gene, CDR1 is MDHEN and CDR2 is SYDVKM. This CDR3 has 16 residues. J gave up 8 bases and V 7 bases, and 16 bases lay outside the gene matches. CDR3 in amino acids: CASKLRIQGLREKLFF. The CDR3 coding sequence is TGTGCCAGCAAGTTGCGGATACAGGGGTTAAGGGAAAAACTGTTTTTT.

V is TRBV3-1 (or the pseudogene TRBV3-2) and J is TRBJ1-2; D is unresolved. This CDR3 spans 12 amino acids. CDR1 is LGHDT, CDR2 YNNKEL, per germline (reference sequence). With 1 base removed from V and 4 bases from J, the gap between germline ends came to 4 bases. The CDR3 here is CASSQALYGYTF. The CDR3 coding sequence is TGTGCCAGCAGCCAAGCCCTCTATGGCTACACCTTC.

The chain carries TRBV19 and TRBJ2-7; TRBD1 agrees at 7 bases. This CDR3 region has 14 residues. Germline V gives CDR1 LNHDA, CDR2 SQIVND (reference sequence). V trimming: 5 bases; J trimming: 2 bases; junction bases outside the gene matches: 6. CDR3: CASSAWDSTYEQYF. The CDR3, as DNA: TGTGCCAGTAGTGCTTGGGACAGCACCTACGAGCAGTACTTC.

V and J are TRBV10-3 and TRBJ2-7; perhaps TRBD2 as D (5 bases). V gave up 6 bases and J gave up 0 bases, with 12 bases separating them. The CDR3 is 14 amino acids. Germline lookup yields CDR1 ENHRY and CDR2 SYGVKD. CDR3: CAIRTPEGSYEQYF. CDR3 DNA: TGTGCCATCAGGACCCCTGAGGGCTCCTACGAGCAGTACTTC.

The chain couples TRBV6-5 to TRBJ1-2; tentative D call: TRBD1 (5 bases). This CDR3 contains 12 residues. Trimming took 0 bases from V and 8 from J, leaving 7 bases between them. Per the germline V gene, CDR1 is MNHEY and CDR2 is SVGAGI. The CDR3 DNA is TGTGCCAGCAGTTACTCGGGGCACGGCTACACCTTC. Encoded protein: CASSYSGHGYTF.

The CDR3 region has the DNA TGTGCCAGCAGCGTAGCCCCCTTGGACTTAGCTGAAAAACTGTTTTTT. As protein: CASSVAPLDLAEKLFF. The V and J genes are TRBV9 and TRBJ1-4; D unresolved. Germline CDR1 SGDLS, CDR2 YYNGEE. With 0 bases removed from V and 7 bases from J, the gap between germline ends came to 16 bases. The CDR3 has 16 amino acids.

The chain has TRBV11-2 and TRBJ2-5; the D is unclear. Trimming removed 1 base at V and 5 bases at J, with 11 bases between. Germline V CDR1 and CDR2: SGHAT, FQNNGV. The CDR3 loop spans 14 amino acids. This chain's CDR3 is CASSLGGAWETQYF. CDR3 bases: TGTGCCAGCAGCTTAGGTGGAGCGTGGGAGACCCAGTACTTC.

The chain links TRBV30 to TRBJ1-2; no definite D call. Germline V CDR1 and CDR2: GTSNPN, SVGIG (reference sequence). This CDR3 comprises 12 residues. Trimming removed 1 base at V and 4 bases at J, with 7 bases between. CDR3 region: CAWSGGPYGYTF. As DNA, the CDR3 is TGTGCCTGGAGTGGCGGGCCCTATGGCTACACCTTC.

This rearrangement joins TRBV5-4 to TRBJ1-1, with 8 bases that match TRBD1. CDR3 length: 13 amino acids. Germline V gives CDR1 SGHNT, CDR2 YYREEE (reference sequence). V gave up 4 bases and J gave up 7 bases; unmatched junction bases: 6. CDR3 in amino acids: CASSIRGLFEAFF. CDR3 DNA: TGTGCCAGCAGCATCAGGGGGCTTTTTGAAGCTTTCTTT.

The chain has TRBV10-3 and TRBJ1-6, with D maybe TRBD1 (5 bases). V was clipped by 7 bases and J by 9 bases, with 13 bases between them. The CDR3 has 13 residues. The germline V gene has CDR1 ENHRY and CDR2 SYGVKD. The CDR3 nucleotides are TGTGCCATCACCGAGACAGACGGTTCACCCCTCCACTTT. Amino acids: CAITETDGSPLHF.

The J gene is TRBJ2-7, the V gene TRBV29-1, with 7 bases aligning to TRBD1. After removal of 6 bases from V and 5 bases from J, the junction contained 10 bases not matched to a gene. From germline, CDR1 is SQVTM and CDR2 ANQGSEA. The CDR3 is 13 amino acids. Here the CDR3 DNA reads TGCAGCGTCCGAGGACAGGTGGGCGACGAGCAGTACTTC. Amino acid sequence: CSVRGQVGDEQYF.

The CDR3 loop reads CASTNPESNQPQHF. The CDR3 DNA reads TGTGCCAGCACCAATCCGGAGAGCAATCAGCCCCAGCATTTT. The chain joins TRBV28 to TRBJ1-5; D not resolved. V was shortened by 7 bases and J by 1 base, with 11 bases between the two germline ends. This CDR3 comprises 14 residues. Germline loops: CDR1 MDHEN, CDR2 SYDVKM.

The J gene is TRBJ2-5, the V gene TRBV28, with 9 positions matching TRBD2. J lost 13 bases, V lost 6 bases, and 12 bases had no gene match. The CDR3 loop spans 13 amino acids. Germline CDR1 is MDHEN and CDR2 is SYDVKM. This chain's CDR3 is CASSLKVAGARYF. The CDR3 DNA reads as TGTGCCAGCAGCCTAAAAGTAGCGGGAGCTAGGTACTTC.

V and J are TRBV11-2 and TRBJ1-6; D not resolved. The germline V gene encodes CDR1 SGHAT and CDR2 FQNNGV. Deletions cut 5 bases from V and 5 bases from J, with 10 bases between. This CDR3 has 14 amino acids. The CDR3 sequence: CASSPTGDNSPLHF. The CDR3 nucleotides read TGTGCCAGCAGCCCAACCGGGGATAATTCACCCCTCCACTTT.

DNA of the CDR3: TGTGCCAGCAGCCCGGACAGGGTACGTGACGAGCAGTACTTC. Protein product: CASSPDRVRDEQYF. The chain uses TRBV7-9 and TRBJ2-7, with 8 positions matching TRBD1. Germline V gene sequence: CDR1 SEHNR, CDR2 FQNEAQ (reference sequence). The CDR3 loop spans 14 amino acids. The trim removed 5 bases at V and 5 bases at J, leaving 8 bases unmatched.

The V gene is TRBV19, the J gene TRBJ1-5; D is unresolved. The V gene lost 5 bases and the J gene lost 3 bases, with 14 bases spanning the gap. CDR1 is LNHDA, CDR2 SQIVND, per germline (reference sequence). The CDR3 covers 15 residues. CDR3 sequence: CASSLGGFLNQPQHF. DNA of the CDR3: TGTGCCAGTAGTTTGGGAGGGTTCCTCAATCAGCCCCAGCATTTT.

The chain carries TRBV4-2 and TRBJ1-2, with D maybe TRBD1 (5 bases). V was clipped by 0 bases and J by 8 bases, with 19 bases between them. This CDR3 comprises 16 residues. From germline, CDR1 is LGHNA and CDR2 YNFKEQ. CDR3 nucleotide sequence: TGTGCCAGCAGCCAAGATTGGATGCAGGGTTCCGGCGGCTACACCTTC. Its translation: CASSQDWMQGSGGYTF.

The chain couples TRBV11-2 to TRBJ1-2; 10 bases fit TRBD1. Trimming cost V 6 bases and J 7 bases; bases outside gene matches: 5. The germline gives CDR1 SGHAT, CDR2 FQNNGV. The length of the CDR3 is 13 residues. In nucleotides, the CDR3 is TGTGCCAGCAGTCGGGACAGGGGTGGTGGCTACACCTTC. It encodes CASSRDRGGGYTF.

This chain uses TRBV15 with TRBJ2-1; 7 bases match TRBD2. The CDR3 runs to 17 residues. CDR1 is LNHNV, CDR2 YYDKDF, per germline (reference sequence). V trimming: 0 bases; J trimming: 5 bases; junction bases outside the gene matches: 10. The CDR3 loop reads CATSRDQHTGGNNEQFF. The DNA for the CDR3 is TGTGCCACCAGCAGAGATCAGCACACGGGGGGAAACAATGAGCAGTTCTTC.

This chain joins TRBV12-3 or TRBV12-4 and TRBJ1-5, with D uncertain. The CDR3 spans 12 residues. Trimming left V 6 bases short and J 4 bases short, with 7 bases between. The CDR3 nucleotides are TGTGCCAGCAGGGCTCGTAATCAGCCCCAGCATTTT. It yields the protein CASRARNQPQHF.

The chain employs TRBV12-3 or TRBV12-4 and TRBJ1-5, with D unclear. Trimming left V 7 bases short and J 6 bases short, with 10 bases between. This CDR3 region has 12 residues. CDR3 region: CASTMSGQPQHF. The DNA for the CDR3 is TGTGCCAGCACGATGTCGGGTCAGCCCCAGCATTTT.

The gene calls are TRBV2 and TRBJ1-4; no definite D call. V lost 6 bases and J 6 bases, leaving 11 bases between the germline ends. Germline CDR1 SNHLY, CDR2 FYNNEI. The CDR3 covers 13 residues. The CDR3 sequence: CASSGERDEKLFF. The DNA of the CDR3 is TGTGCCAGCAGCGGCGAGAGGGATGAAAAACTGTTTTTT.

The rearrangement links TRBV28 to TRBJ1-2; D is unclear. CDR1 and CDR2 (germline): MDHEN, SYDVKM. CDR3 length equals 13 residues. V was clipped by 6 bases and J by 2 bases, with 10 bases between them. The CDR3 nucleotides are TGTGCCAGCAGCTTCGGGGAGAACTATGGCTACACCTTC. Amino acid sequence: CASSFGENYGYTF.